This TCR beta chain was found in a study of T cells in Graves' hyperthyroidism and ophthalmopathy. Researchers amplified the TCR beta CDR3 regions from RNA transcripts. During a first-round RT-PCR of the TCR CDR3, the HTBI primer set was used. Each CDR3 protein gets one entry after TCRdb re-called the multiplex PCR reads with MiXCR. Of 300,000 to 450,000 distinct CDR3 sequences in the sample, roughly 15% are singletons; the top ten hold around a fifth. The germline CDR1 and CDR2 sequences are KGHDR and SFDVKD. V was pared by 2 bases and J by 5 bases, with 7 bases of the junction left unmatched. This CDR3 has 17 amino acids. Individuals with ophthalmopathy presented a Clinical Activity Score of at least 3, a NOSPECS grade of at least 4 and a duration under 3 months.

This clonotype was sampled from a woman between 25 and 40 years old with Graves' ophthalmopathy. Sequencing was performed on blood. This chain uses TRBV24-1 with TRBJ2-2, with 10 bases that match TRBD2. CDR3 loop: CATSDWASGGRTGELFF. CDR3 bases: TGTGCCACCAGTGATTGGGCTAGCGGGGGTCGGACCGGGGAGCTGTTTTTT.